Sequencing of this TCR beta chain was carried out in a study of cytomegalovirus exposure and HLA in healthy donors. PCR amplification relied on 60 Vbeta primers (plus 13 Jbeta primers). Sequenced by immunoSEQ multiplex PCR; TCRdb stores in-frame clones only, minus some. This sample has more than 85,000 clones; around 74% occur once, and the top ten carry roughly 2%. As regards this clone: Its antigen is not known.

Germline lookup yields CDR1 SGHVS and CDR2 FQNEAQ. V was cut by 0 bases and J by 2 bases, with 14 bases left in between. CDR3 length: 16 amino acids. Overall study findings and caveats: Among immune exposure information, only CMV serostatus was available. Presence/absence analyses assumed roughly uniform sequencing depth across donors. The dataset shows that most TCR sequences were rare, while some public TCRs occurred in many donors. As was reported, the HLA-A and HLA-B alleles of most subjects were accurately predicted from TCR beta sequences.

The sequencing input was PBMCs. J is TRBJ2-7 and V is TRBV7-8; a possible D gene is TRBD1 (6 bases). The TCR originated in a boy aged 5 to 17 in good health and CMV-seronegative. The CDR3 protein is CASSLAGHILTYEQYF. CDR3 nucleotide sequence: TGTGCCAGCAGCTTAGCGGGACACATTCTAACCTACGAGCAGTACTTC.